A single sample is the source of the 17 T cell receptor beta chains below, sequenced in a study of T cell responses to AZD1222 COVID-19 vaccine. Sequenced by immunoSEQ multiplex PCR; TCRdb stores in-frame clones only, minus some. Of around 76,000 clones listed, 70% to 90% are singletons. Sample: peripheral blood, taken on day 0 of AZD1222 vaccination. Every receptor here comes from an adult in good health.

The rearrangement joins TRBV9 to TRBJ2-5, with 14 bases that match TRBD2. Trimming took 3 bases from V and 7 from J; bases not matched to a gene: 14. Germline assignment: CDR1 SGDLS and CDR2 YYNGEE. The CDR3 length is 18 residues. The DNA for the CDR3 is TGTGCCAGCAGCGCCCAGATCGGACTAGCGGGGGGTGCCGGGACCCAGTACTTC. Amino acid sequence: CASSAQIGLAGGAGTQYF. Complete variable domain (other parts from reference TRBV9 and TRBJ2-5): DSGVTQTPKHLITATGQRVTLRCSPRSGDLSVYWYQQSLDQGLQFLIQYYNGEERAKGNILERFSAQQFPDLHSELNLSSLELGDSALYFCASSAQIGLAGGAGTQYFGPGTRLLVL.

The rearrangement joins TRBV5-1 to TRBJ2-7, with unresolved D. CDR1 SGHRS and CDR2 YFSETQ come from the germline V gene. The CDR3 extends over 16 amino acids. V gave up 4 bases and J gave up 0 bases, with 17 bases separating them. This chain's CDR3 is CASSAPPGRSSYEQYF. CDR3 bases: TGCGCCAGCAGCGCGCCACCGGGTCGGAGCTCCTACGAGCAGTACTTC.

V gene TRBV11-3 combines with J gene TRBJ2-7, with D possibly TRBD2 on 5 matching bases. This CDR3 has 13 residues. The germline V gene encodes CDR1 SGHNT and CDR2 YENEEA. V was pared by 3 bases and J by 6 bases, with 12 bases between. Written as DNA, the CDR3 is TGTGCCAGCAGCTTCACGGGGATTGGCGAGCAGTACTTC. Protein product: CASSFTGIGEQYF.

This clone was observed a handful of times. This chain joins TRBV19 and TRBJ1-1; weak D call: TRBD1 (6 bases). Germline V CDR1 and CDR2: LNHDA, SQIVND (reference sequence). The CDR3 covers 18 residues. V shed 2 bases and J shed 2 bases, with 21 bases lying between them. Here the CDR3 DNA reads TGTGCCAGTAGTATACTAAGGGCAACTACAGGGCGCAACACTGAAGCTTTCTTT. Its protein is CASSILRATTGRNTEAFF.

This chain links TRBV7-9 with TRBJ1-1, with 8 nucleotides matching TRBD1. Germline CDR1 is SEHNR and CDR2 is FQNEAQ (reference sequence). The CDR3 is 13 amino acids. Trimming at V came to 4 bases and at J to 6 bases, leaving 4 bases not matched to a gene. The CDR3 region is CASSWTQGAEAFF. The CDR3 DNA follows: TGTGCCAGCAGCTGGACACAGGGGGCTGAAGCTTTCTTT.

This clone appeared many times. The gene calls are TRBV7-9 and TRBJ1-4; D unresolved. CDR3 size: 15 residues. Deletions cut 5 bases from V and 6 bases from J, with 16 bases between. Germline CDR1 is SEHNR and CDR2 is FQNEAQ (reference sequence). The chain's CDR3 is CASSPWSEGYEKLFF. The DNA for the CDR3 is TGTGCCAGCAGCCCATGGTCAGAAGGGTATGAAAAACTGTTTTTT.

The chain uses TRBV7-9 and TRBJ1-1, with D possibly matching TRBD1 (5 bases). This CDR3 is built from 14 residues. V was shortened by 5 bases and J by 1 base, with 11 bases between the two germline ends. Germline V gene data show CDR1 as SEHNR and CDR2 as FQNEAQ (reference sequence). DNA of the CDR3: TGTGCCAGCAGCGCACTGACAGAGAACACTGAAGCTTTCTTT. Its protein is CASSALTENTEAFF.

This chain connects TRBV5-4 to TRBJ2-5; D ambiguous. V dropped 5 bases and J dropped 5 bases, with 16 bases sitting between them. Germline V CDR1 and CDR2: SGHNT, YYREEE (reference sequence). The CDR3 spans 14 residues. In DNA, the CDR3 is TGTGCCAGCAGTTCGTGGGAATCTGGGGAGACCCAGTACTTC. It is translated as CASSSWESGETQYF.

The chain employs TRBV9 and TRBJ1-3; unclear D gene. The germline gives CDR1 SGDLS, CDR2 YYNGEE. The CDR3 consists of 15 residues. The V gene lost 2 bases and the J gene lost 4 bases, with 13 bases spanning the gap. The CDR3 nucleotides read TGTGCCAGCAGCGTCCCGAAGACGGGAGGAAACACCATATATTTT. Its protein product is CASSVPKTGGNTIYF.

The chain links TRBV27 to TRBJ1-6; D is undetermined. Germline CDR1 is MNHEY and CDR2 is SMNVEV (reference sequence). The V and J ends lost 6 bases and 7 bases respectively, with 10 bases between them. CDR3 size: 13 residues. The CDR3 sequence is CASSSVRNSPLHF. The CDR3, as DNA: TGTGCCAGCAGCTCCGTCCGAAATTCACCCCTCCACTTT.

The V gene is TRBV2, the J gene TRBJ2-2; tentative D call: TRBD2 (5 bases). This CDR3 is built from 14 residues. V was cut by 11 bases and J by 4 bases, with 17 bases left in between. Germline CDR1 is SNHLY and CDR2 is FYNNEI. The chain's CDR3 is CAGSGFLGTGELFF. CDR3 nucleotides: TGTGCCGGTTCGGGGTTTTTGGGCACCGGGGAGCTGTTTTTT.

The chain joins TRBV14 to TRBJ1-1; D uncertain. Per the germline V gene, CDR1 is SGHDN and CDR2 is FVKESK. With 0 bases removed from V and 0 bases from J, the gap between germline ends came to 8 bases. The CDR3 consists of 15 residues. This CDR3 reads CASSQEEAMNTEAFF. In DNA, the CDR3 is TGTGCCAGCAGCCAAGAGGAAGCCATGAACACTGAAGCTTTCTTT. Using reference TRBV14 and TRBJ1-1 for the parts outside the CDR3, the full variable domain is EAGVTQFPSHSVIEKGQTVTLRCDPISGHDNLYWYRRVMGKEIKFLLHFVKESKQDESGMPNNRFLAERTGGTYSTLKVQPAELEDSGVYFCASSQEEAMNTEAFFGQGTRLTVV.

The CDR3 bases are TGTGCCAGCAGTCCGACATGGCAAGAGACCCAGTACTTC. Translating gives CASSPTWQETQYF. The chain uses TRBV27 and TRBJ2-5; D is ambiguous. CDR1 is MNHEY and CDR2 is SMNVEV in the germline V gene (reference sequence). V gave up 5 bases and J gave up 2 bases, with 9 bases separating them. This CDR3 is 13 amino acids long.

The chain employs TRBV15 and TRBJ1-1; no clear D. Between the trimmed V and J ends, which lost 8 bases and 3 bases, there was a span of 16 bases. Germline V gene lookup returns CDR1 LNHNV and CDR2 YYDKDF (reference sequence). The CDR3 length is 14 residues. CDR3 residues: CATARGRDYTEAFF. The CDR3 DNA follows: TGTGCCACCGCAAGAGGAAGGGATTACACTGAAGCTTTCTTT. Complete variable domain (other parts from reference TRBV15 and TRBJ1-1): DAMVIQNPRYQVTQFGKPVTLSCSQTLNHNVMYWYQQKSSQAPKLLFHYYDKDFNNEADTPDNFQSRRPNTSFCFLDIRSPGLGDTAMYLCATARGRDYTEAFFGQGTRLTVV.

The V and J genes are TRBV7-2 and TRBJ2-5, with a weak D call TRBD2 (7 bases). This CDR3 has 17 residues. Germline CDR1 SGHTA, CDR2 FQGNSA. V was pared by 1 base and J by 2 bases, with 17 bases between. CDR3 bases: TGTGCCAGCAGCTTAGAGTGGGTCGGGGGGCGTCAAGAGACCCAGTACTTC. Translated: CASSLEWVGGRQETQYF.

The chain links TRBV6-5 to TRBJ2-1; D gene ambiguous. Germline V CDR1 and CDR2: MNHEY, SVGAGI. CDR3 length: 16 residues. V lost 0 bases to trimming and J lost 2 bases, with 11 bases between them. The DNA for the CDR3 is TGTGCCAGCAGTTACTCGGCCCATACCCCCTACAATGAGCAGTTCTTC. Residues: CASSYSAHTPYNEQFF.

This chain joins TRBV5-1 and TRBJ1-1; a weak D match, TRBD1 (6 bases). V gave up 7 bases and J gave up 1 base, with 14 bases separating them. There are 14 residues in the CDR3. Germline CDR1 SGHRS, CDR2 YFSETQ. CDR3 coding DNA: TGCGCCAGCCCCACAGGGCCTAGGAACACTGAAGCTTTCTTT. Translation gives CASPTGPRNTEAFF.